The 12 T cell receptor beta chains below come from one sample, sequenced in a study of blood T cell repertoires in COVID-19. Profiling relied on immunoSEQ multiplex PCR, and the TCRdb table lists in-frame clones only, not all of them. The sample consists of hundreds of thousands of clones, just over 85% of them appearing once. The specimen sequenced was PBMCs or T cells enriched from blood (not recorded which). The receptors originated from a man aged 25-45 years who had recovered from COVID-19.

A word on this clone: Other nucleotide sequences from this sample produce the same CDR3. The gene calls are TRBV5-1 and TRBJ1-1; 8 nucleotides line up with TRBD1. Germline loops: CDR1 SGHRS, CDR2 YFSETQ. J lost 4 bases, V lost 3 bases, and 5 bases had no gene match. The CDR3 sequence is 14 residues long. CDR3 in amino acids: CASSSNTGGTEAFF. The CDR3 DNA reads as TGCGCCAGCAGCTCGAATACAGGGGGCACTGAAGCTTTCTTT.

The chain has TRBV6-4 and TRBJ2-2, with D possibly being TRBD2 (7 bases). The ends were cut back, 6 bases at V and 0 bases at J, with 11 bases in the middle. CDR1 and CDR2 from the germline V gene are MRHNA and SNTAGT. The length of the CDR3 is 15 residues. Here the CDR3 DNA reads TGTGCCAGCAGCCGGGGGGCGCCGAACACCGGGGAGCTGTTTTTT. Translation: CASSRGAPNTGELFF.

The V gene is TRBV5-6, the J gene TRBJ1-4; D is unclear. Germline V gene data show CDR1 as SGHDT and CDR2 as YYEEEE. V was trimmed by 1 base and J by 1 base, leaving 5 bases between them. The CDR3 length is 14 residues. As DNA, the CDR3 is TGTGCCAGCAGCTTGTTTCAAACTAATGAAAAACTGTTTTTT. The encoded protein is CASSLFQTNEKLFF.

This chain connects TRBV6-1 to TRBJ1-2, with 7 bases fitting TRBD1. Germline CDR1 MNHNS, CDR2 SASEGT. The CDR3 loop spans 20 amino acids. The V and J ends lost 2 bases and 5 bases, in that order; junction bases with no gene match: 23. The CDR3 DNA reads TGTGCCAGCAGTGAATCCCAGATCGATGCGCTGGACAGGAGTGCATATGGCTACACCTTC. Its translation is CASSESQIDALDRSAYGYTF.

This sequence joins TRBV5-1 and TRBJ1-3, with TRBD1 matching over 7 bases. The CDR3 runs 16 residues. Germline-derived CDR1 and CDR2 are SGHRS and YFSETQ. Trimming at V came to 4 bases and at J to 0 bases, leaving 7 bases not matched to a gene. CDR3 sequence: CASSAETGNSGNTIYF. The CDR3 DNA reads TGCGCCAGCAGCGCCGAGACAGGGAACTCTGGAAACACCATATATTTT.

The V call is TRBV3-1 (or the pseudogene TRBV3-2), the J call TRBJ1-3; 9 positions agree with TRBD1. Germline CDR1 LGHDT, CDR2 YNNKEL (reference sequence). J lost 0 bases, V lost 4 bases, and 4 bases had no gene match. The CDR3 contains 16 residues. This chain's CDR3 is CASSPPTGGSGNTIYF. CDR3 nucleotides: TGTGCCAGCAGCCCTCCGACAGGGGGCTCTGGAAACACCATATATTTT.

The rearrangement joins TRBV21-1 to TRBJ1-5; the table gives TRBD1 as D, unverified against the DNA. TRBV21-1 is a pseudogene locus. This CDR3 comprises 15 residues. CDR3 sequence reads: CASSAGQKQNQPQHF. In nucleotides, the CDR3 is TGTGCCAGCAGCGCCGGACAGAAGCAAAATCAGCCCCAGCATTTT.

The chain has TRBV19 and TRBJ1-2; the D gene is possibly TRBD1 (5 bases). The germline V gene has CDR1 LNHDA and CDR2 SQIVND (reference sequence). The CDR3 is 13 residues long. V was shortened by 7 bases and J by 4 bases, with 13 bases between the two germline ends. The CDR3 nucleotides are TGTGCCAGTAACGCGGGGGGAGGCTATGGCTACACCTTC. The encoded protein is CASNAGGGYGYTF.

The rearrangement uses TRBV5-6 and TRBJ2-7; tentatively, D is TRBD1 (6 bases). Germline values: CDR1 SGHDT, CDR2 YYEEEE. The CDR3 is made up of 14 amino acids. The ends were cut back, 0 bases at V and 2 bases at J, with 9 bases in the middle. The CDR3 DNA sequence: TGTGCCAGCAGCTTGGTGGACAGTACCTACGAGCAGTACTTC. It is translated as CASSLVDSTYEQYF.

This clone was seen only a few times. The sample contains more than one DNA sequence encoding this CDR3. The chain combines TRBV5-1 with TRBJ1-6, with TRBD1 matching over 9 bases. The CDR3 is 14 residues long. Germline-derived CDR1 and CDR2 are SGHRS and YFSETQ. V lost 1 base, J lost 8 bases, and 1 base stayed unmatched. CDR3 sequence (DNA): TGCGCCAGCAGCTTGCGGGACAGGGATTCACCCCTCCACTTT. Translation gives CASSLRDRDSPLHF.

V gene TRBV5-1 combines with J gene TRBJ1-4; D call uncertain. The CDR3 has 13 residues. Germline V gene lookup returns CDR1 SGHRS and CDR2 YFSETQ. V lost 0 bases, J lost 16 bases, and 16 bases lay in between. The CDR3 sequence: CASSLGPGSAGFF. In DNA, the CDR3 is TGCGCCAGCAGCTTGGGGCCGGGATCTGCAGGGTTTTTT.

The chain couples TRBV27 to TRBJ1-6; D not resolved. V shed 2 bases and J shed 0 bases, with 17 bases lying between them. The CDR3 is 19 amino acids. Germline lookup yields CDR1 MNHEY and CDR2 SMNVEV (reference sequence). This CDR3 is CASSLNTAGSSSYNSPLHF. The CDR3 region has the DNA TGTGCCAGCAGTTTAAACACGGCCGGTTCTAGCTCCTATAATTCACCCCTCCACTTT.